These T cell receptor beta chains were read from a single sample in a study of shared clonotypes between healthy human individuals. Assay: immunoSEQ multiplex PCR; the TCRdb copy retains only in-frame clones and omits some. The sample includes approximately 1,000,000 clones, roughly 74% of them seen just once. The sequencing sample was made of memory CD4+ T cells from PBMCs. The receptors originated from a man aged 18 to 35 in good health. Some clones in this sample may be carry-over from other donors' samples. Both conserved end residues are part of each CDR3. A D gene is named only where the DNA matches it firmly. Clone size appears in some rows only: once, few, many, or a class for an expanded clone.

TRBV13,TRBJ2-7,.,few,CASSLGVPSYEQYF,TGTGCCAGCAGCCTGGGGGTCCCCTCCTACGAGCAGTACTTC
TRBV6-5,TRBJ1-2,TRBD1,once,CASSYSRQGADGYTF,TGTGCCAGCAGTTACTCGAGACAGGGGGCGGATGGCTACACCTTC
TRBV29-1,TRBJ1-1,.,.,CSARSTEAFF,TGCAGCGCCCGGAGCACTGAAGCTTTCTTT
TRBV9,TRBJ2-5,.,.,CASSVGLGRETQYF,TGTGCCAGCAGCGTAGGTTTAGGACGGGAGACCCAGTACTTC
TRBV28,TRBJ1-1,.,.,CASSWGTANTEAFF,TGTGCCAGCAGTTGGGGGACGGCGAACACTGAAGCTTTCTTT
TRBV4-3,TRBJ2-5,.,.,CASSQEASVRETQYF,TGCGCCAGCAGCCAAGAGGCTAGCGTACGGGAGACCCAGTACTTC
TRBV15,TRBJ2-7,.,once,CATSRGEGEQYF,TGTGCCACCAGCAGAGGCGAGGGCGAGCAGTACTTC
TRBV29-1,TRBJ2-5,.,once,CSVEHVGETQYF,TGCAGCGTTGAACACGTAGGGGAGACCCAGTACTTC
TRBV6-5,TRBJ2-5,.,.,CASRRLLGGETQYF,TGTGCCAGCAGACGCCTTTTAGGTGGTGAGACCCAGTACTTC
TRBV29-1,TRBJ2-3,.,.,CSVEAHPDTQYF,TGCAGCGTTGAAGCACACCCAGATACGCAGTATTTT
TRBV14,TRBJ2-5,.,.,CASSQDTSRQETQYF,TGTGCCAGCAGCCAAGACACCTCCCGCCAAGAGACCCAGTACTTC
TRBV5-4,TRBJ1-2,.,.,CASSLTQGLYGYTF,TGTGCCAGCAGCTTGACCCAGGGATTATACGGCTACACCTTC
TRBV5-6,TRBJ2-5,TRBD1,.,CASSSGTGKETQYF,TGTGCCAGCAGCTCCGGGACAGGTAAAGAGACCCAGTACTTC
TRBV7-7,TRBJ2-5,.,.,CASSLNYGETQYF,TGTGCCAGCAGCTTAAACTACGGAGAGACCCAGTACTTC
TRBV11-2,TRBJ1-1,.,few,CASSTGPYTEAFF,TGTGCCAGCAGCACGGGACCTTACACTGAAGCTTTCTTT
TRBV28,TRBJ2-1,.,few,CAGGTDHNEQFF,TGTGCCGGCGGGACAGATCACAATGAGCAGTTCTTC
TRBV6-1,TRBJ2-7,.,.,CASSEGASVYEQYF,TGTGCCAGCAGTGAAGGCGCTAGCGTCTACGAGCAGTACTTC
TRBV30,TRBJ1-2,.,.,CAWSVFNYGYTF,TGTGCCTGGAGTGTATTTAACTATGGCTACACCTTC
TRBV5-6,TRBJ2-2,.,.,CASSLATRDLRTGELFF,TGTGCCAGCAGCTTGGCTACCCGGGACTTGAGAACCGGGGAGCTGTTTTTT
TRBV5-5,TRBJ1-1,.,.,CASSLAGVQGTEAFF,TGTGCCAGCAGCTTGGCAGGGGTCCAAGGAACTGAAGCTTTCTTT
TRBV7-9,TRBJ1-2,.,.,CASSLPQAGGYTF,TGTGCCAGCAGCTTACCCCAGGCGGGCGGCTACACCTTC
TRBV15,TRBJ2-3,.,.,CATSRDRGVGTDTQYF,TGTGCCACCAGCAGAGATCGCGGGGTAGGGACAGATACGCAGTATTTT
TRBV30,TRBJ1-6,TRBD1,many,CAWSGQGRTPLHF,TGTGCCTGGAGTGGACAGGGGAGAACACCCCTCCACTTT
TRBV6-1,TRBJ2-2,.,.,CASSESFGELFF,TGTGCCAGCAGTGAAAGCTTCGGGGAGCTGTTTTTT
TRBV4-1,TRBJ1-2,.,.,CASSQDGGVGGYTF,TGCGCCAGCAGCCAAGACGGGGGAGTGGGAGGCTACACCTTC
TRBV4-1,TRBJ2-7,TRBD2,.,CASSQGTSGSVRGEQYF,TGCGCCAGCAGCCAAGGCACTAGCGGGAGTGTAAGGGGCGAGCAGTACTTC
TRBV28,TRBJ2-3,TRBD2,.,CAVSGMIPSDTQYF,TGTGCCGTTAGCGGGATGATTCCCTCAGATACGCAGTATTTT
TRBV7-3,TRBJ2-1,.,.,CASSNSIVGIEQFF,TGTGCCAGCAGTAACTCGATCGTGGGAATTGAGCAGTTCTTC
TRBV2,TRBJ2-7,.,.,CASSTWGKEQYF,TGTGCCAGCAGTACTTGGGGGAAAGAGCAGTACTTC
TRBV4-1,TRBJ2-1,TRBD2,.,CASSQDPDSGRRGEQFF,TGCGCCAGCAGCCAAGATCCGGATAGCGGGAGGCGGGGGGAGCAGTTCTTC
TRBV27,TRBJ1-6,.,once,CASSVRSLYNSPLHF,TGTGCCAGCAGTGTCCGGAGCCTCTATAATTCACCCCTCCACTTT
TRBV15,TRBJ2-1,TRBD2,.,CATSYGVTSGNYNEQFF,TGTGCCACCAGCTACGGGGTCACTAGCGGGAACTACAATGAGCAGTTCTTC
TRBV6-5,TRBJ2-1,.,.,CASSFPGGSYNEQFF,TGTGCCAGCAGTTTTCCTGGGGGCTCCTACAATGAGCAGTTCTTC
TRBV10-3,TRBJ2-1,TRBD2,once,CAIMGSGSGDYNEQFF,TGTGCCATAATGGGTAGCGGGAGTGGAGACTACAATGAGCAGTTCTTC
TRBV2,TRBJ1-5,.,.,CASSLGGGFQPQHF,TGTGCCAGCAGTCTCGGGGGGGGATTTCAGCCCCAGCATTTT